These 12 T cell receptor beta chains were sequenced from one sample in a study of spatial heterogeneity in lung cancer. Each CDR3 protein is one row after TCRdb ran MiXCR on the 5' RACE reads. The data contain 48,000 or so distinct CDR3 sequences, roughly 5.2% of them seen just once; the ten biggest clones take up 11%. This sample's time point: sample taken at primary tumor resection. Whole RNA from tumor, nontumor lung or frozen PBMC was sequenced unsorted. The starting material was PBMCs, obtained at surgery. The receptors shown here come from a male donor with early-stage non-small cell lung cancer.

This clonotype was picked up many times. The V call is TRBV5-1, the J call TRBJ1-2; maybe TRBD1 (5 bases). V gave up 2 bases and J gave up 4 bases, with 18 bases separating them. CDR1 and CDR2 (germline): SGHRS, YFSETQ. CDR3 length equals 16 residues. CDR3 bases: TGCGCCAGCAGCTTCTCGACGGAAGGGGCTCCCTATGGCTACACCTTC. Translation gives CASSFSTEGAPYGYTF.

The sample holds many counts of this clonotype. The gene calls are TRBV28 and TRBJ1-2; D is unresolved. Trimming took 3 bases from V and 8 from J, leaving 10 bases between them. The germline V gene encodes CDR1 MDHEN and CDR2 SYDVKM. This CDR3 spans 12 amino acids. The CDR3 DNA is TGTGCCAGCAGTTTCGATCTCCAAGGCTACACCTTC. This translates into CASSFDLQGYTF.

At least ten counts were recorded for this clonotype. The genes are TRBV3-1 and TRBJ2-5; weak D call: TRBD2 (6 bases). The CDR3 is 13 residues long. CDR1 LGHDT and CDR2 YNNKEL come from the germline V gene (reference sequence). Trimming cost V 7 bases and J 2 bases, with 11 bases left between them. The CDR3 DNA sequence: TGTGCCAGCACTAACGGAGGGCAAGAGACCCAGTACTTC. Translation gives CASTNGGQETQYF.

This clonotype was counted ten times or more. The V call is TRBV27, the J call TRBJ2-7; the D is unclear. The CDR3 totals 12 residues. V was pared by 5 bases and J by 3 bases, with 8 bases between. Germline V gene lookup returns CDR1 MNHEY and CDR2 SMNVEV (reference sequence). The CDR3 coding sequence is TGTGCCAGCAGTGCCACCATCTACGAGCAGTACTTC. Amino acids: CASSATIYEQYF.

This clonotype was recorded at least ten times. The chain couples TRBV20-1 to TRBJ2-3; 7 bases align to TRBD2. Germline loops: CDR1 DFQATT, CDR2 SNEGSKA (reference sequence). The CDR3 spans 11 residues. The chain's CDR3 is CTGLVVDTQYF. In nucleotides, the CDR3 is TGCACTGGACTAGTTGTAGATACGCAGTATTTT.

This clonotype has at least ten counts. This chain uses TRBV27 with TRBJ2-7, with TRBD1 identical over 8 bases. The CDR3 contains 14 residues. Germline lookup yields CDR1 MNHEY and CDR2 SMNVEV (reference sequence). V was clipped by 3 bases and J by 6 bases; unmatched bases: 7. CDR3 sequence (DNA): TGTGCCAGCAGTTTCGGACAGGGAGGCTTCGAGCAGTACTTC. Protein product: CASSFGQGGFEQYF.

This clonotype occurred many times. This chain links TRBV5-1 with TRBJ2-7, with 11 bases that match TRBD2. Looked up from germline, CDR1 is SGHRS and CDR2 is YFSETQ. Unmatched junction bases numbered 4, after V lost 1 base and J lost 7 bases. The CDR3 totals 14 residues. CDR3 protein: CASSLISGRVEQYF. CDR3 nucleotide sequence: TGCGCCAGCAGCTTGATTAGCGGGAGGGTTGAGCAGTACTTC. Combining the CDR3 with reference TRBV5-1 and TRBJ2-7 gives the whole variable domain KAGVTQTPRYLIKTRGQQVTLSCSPISGHRSVSWYQQTPGQGLQFLFEYFSETQRNKGNFPGRFSGRQFSNSRSEMNVSTLELGDSALYLCASSLISGRVEQYFGPGTRLTVT.

This clonotype occurred many times. The chain has TRBV6-5 and TRBJ1-3; 7 bases map to TRBD1. After removal of 0 bases from V and 1 base from J, the junction contained 3 bases not matched to a gene. The CDR3 sequence is 16 residues long. Per the germline V gene, CDR1 is MNHEY and CDR2 is SVGAGI. The CDR3, as DNA: TGTGCCAGCAGTTACTCGTGGACAGGATCTGGAAACACCATATATTTT. This codes for CASSYSWTGSGNTIYF.

This clonotype appeared many times. V and J are TRBV5-1 and TRBJ2-3; possible D gene TRBD2, 5 bases. V shed 5 bases and J shed 0 bases, with 16 bases lying between them. Germline-derived CDR1 and CDR2 are SGHRS and YFSETQ. The CDR3 sequence is 16 residues long. In nucleotides, the CDR3 is TGCGCCAGCAGATCGGACTTTTTCGCTAGCACAGATACGCAGTATTTT. Translated: CASRSDFFASTDTQYF.

This clonotype was recorded a few times. The V and J genes are TRBV20-1 and TRBJ2-5; D possibly corresponds to TRBD1 (6 bases). V lost 3 bases and J lost 5, with 13 bases in between. Per the germline V gene, CDR1 is DFQATT and CDR2 is SNEGSKA (reference sequence). The CDR3 is made up of 13 amino acids. The CDR3 loop reads CSASTRGRETQYF. The CDR3 DNA reads as TGCAGTGCTAGTACCAGGGGTAGGGAGACCCAGTACTTC.

Details on this clonotype: Mismatch with germline at one junction end may stem from a read error. The V call is TRBV6-2 or TRBV6-3, the J call TRBJ1-1, with TRBD1 matching over 8 bases. The CDR3 runs 14 residues. CDR1 is MNHEY and CDR2 is SVGEGT in the germline V gene. In DNA form, the CDR3 reads TGTGTCAGCAGAGAGACAGGGGCCAGCACTGAAGCTTTCTTT. Translation: CVSRETGASTEAFF.

This clonotype was recorded at least ten times. The chain employs TRBV12-3 or TRBV12-4 and TRBJ2-6, with D maybe TRBD1 (6 bases). Trimming left V 7 bases short and J 2 bases short, with 21 bases between. There are 18 residues in the CDR3. As DNA, the CDR3 is TGTGCCAGCAAGGGATTTCTGGGACAAAGAGCTGGGGCCAACGTCCTGACTTTC. It is translated as CASKGFLGQRAGANVLTF.